This record covers a single T cell receptor (beta chain). Its antigen is currently unknown. A multiplex PCR was run with 60 Vbeta primers and 13 Jbeta primers. As originally analysed: In a later analysis, the count reached roughly 80 million unique TCR beta chains, with 8.5 million to 14 million shared. Clones were sequenced by immunoSEQ multiplex PCR, and TCRdb holds only the in-frame ones, with some missing. The V and J calls and the clone size are those of that table, but D and trimming were determined from the DNA. The sample holds some 170,000 clones, approximately 90% seen once. These data come from a study of cytomegalovirus exposure and HLA in healthy donors. Findings and caveats of the study: CMV serostatus alone was available as immune exposure information.

Germline V gene data show CDR1 as MNHEY and CDR2 as SMNVEV (reference sequence). V lost 2 bases and J lost 5, with 12 bases in between. The CDR3 is 15 amino acids. Regarding donors, all were healthy bone marrow donors. The J gene is TRBJ2-2, the V gene TRBV27, with D possibly being TRBD1 (5 bases). The specimen sequenced was PBMCs. The clonotype was recovered from a woman between 25 and 40 years old in good health and CMV-seronegative. CDR3 bases: TGTGCCAGCAGTTTAGCAGGGTTTGGTACCGGGGAGCTGTTTTTT. Translating gives CASSLAGFGTGELFF.